This T cell receptor beta chain was sequenced for a study of cytomegalovirus exposure and HLA in healthy donors. The CDR3 is 15 amino acids. Per germline, CDR1 SGHNT and CDR2 YYREEE (reference sequence). V was pared by 4 bases and J by 0 bases, with 10 bases between. This clone was observed a few times. The study ran its PCR with 60 Vbeta and 13 Jbeta primers. Only in-frame clones appear in the TCRdb table, and some are missing; sequencing was by immunoSEQ multiplex PCR. The table records 95,000 to 100,000 clones, around 10% of them present only once. The genes are TRBV5-4 and TRBJ1-4, with TRBD1 as a possible D gene (5 bases). The sample comprised PBMCs. The sequence came from a man aged 45-65 years in good health and CMV-seropositive. The CDR3 is CASSGSGPTNEKLFF. The CDR3 DNA reads TGTGCCAGCAGCGGCTCAGGGCCAACTAATGAAAAACTGTTTTTT.